The 2 T cell receptor beta chains given below trace back to one sample, sequenced in a study of blood T cell repertoires in COVID-19. Profiled with immunoSEQ multiplex PCR; TCRdb holds only in-frame clones, not every one. The data contain 60,000 to 75,000 clones, 70% to 90% of them singletons. Sequenced input: peripheral blood. Receptor source: a woman between 45 and 65 years old with COVID-19, enrolled during active disease.

This chain joins TRBV28 and TRBJ2-7; perhaps TRBD2 as D (6 bases). The CDR3 consists of 13 residues. The V gene's germline CDR1 is MDHEN and CDR2 SYDVKM. Trimming took 6 bases from V and 2 from J, leaving 11 bases between them. CDR3 in amino acids: CASSTGLPYEQYF. In nucleotides, the CDR3 is TGTGCCAGCAGCACGGGACTTCCCTACGAGCAGTACTTC.

Remarks on this clone: Its ends do not fully match the called genes, so a read error is possible. J is TRBJ1-5 and V is TRBV28, with D uncertain. The length of the CDR3 is 11 residues. From germline, CDR1 is MDHEN and CDR2 SYDVKM. The DNA of the CDR3 is TGTGCCAGCAGTTTATTGGGCATCTTGGATTTT. Its protein product is CASSLLGILDF.